This T cell receptor beta chain stems from a study of T cells in Graves' hyperthyroidism and ophthalmopathy. General study findings and limits: Blood held most thyroid clonotypes expanded above 0.001 frequency. The model's output predicted ophthalmopathy at a median of 6.5 months prior to onset.

RNA transcripts gave rise to amplified TCR beta CDR3 regions. In the first-round RT-PCR of the TCR CDR3, the HTBI primer set was used. TCRdb re-called the multiplex PCR reads with MiXCR, one entry per CDR3 protein. This table has approximately 480,000 distinct CDR3 sequences, about 20% appearing once. As for this clonotype: Its antigen is not known.

Lactation, pregnancy, other autoimmune disease or uncontrolled infection excluded patients. The CDR3 length is 17 residues. In germline, CDR1 is KGHSH, CDR2 LQKENI. Trimming removed 4 bases at V and 2 bases at J, with 20 bases between. Sequences were obtained from blood. V gene TRBV18 combines with J gene TRBJ1-1; no firm D call. The sequence was collected from a man aged 18 to 29 with Graves' hyperthyroidism. The CDR3 DNA follows: TGTGCCAGCTCACATGCAACCCCTTCTACAAGTAACACTGAAGCTTTCTTT. Amino acid sequence: CASSHATPSTSNTEAFF.